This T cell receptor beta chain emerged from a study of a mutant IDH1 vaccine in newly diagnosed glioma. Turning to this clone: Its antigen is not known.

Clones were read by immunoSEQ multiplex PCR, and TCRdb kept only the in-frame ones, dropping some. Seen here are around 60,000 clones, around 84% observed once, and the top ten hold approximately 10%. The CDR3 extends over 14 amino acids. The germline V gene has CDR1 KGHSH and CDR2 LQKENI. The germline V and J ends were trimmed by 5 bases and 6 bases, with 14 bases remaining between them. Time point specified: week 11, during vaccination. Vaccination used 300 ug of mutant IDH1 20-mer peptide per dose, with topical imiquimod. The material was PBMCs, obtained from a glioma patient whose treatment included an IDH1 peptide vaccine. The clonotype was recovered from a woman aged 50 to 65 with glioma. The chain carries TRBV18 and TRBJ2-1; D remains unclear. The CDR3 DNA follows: TGTGCCAGCTCAACGATCGCCCTGCTCAATGAGCAGTTCTTC. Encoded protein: CASSTIALLNEQFF.